These T cell receptor beta chains were read from a single sample in a study of Ad26.COV2.S vaccination and SARS-CoV-2 variants. Sequenced by immunoSEQ multiplex PCR; TCRdb stores in-frame clones only, minus some. The sample comprises approximately 460,000 clones, 80% to 90% of which are singletons, and more than 1.5% rests with the top ten. The specimen was peripheral blood, collected in a trial of Ad26.COV2.S vaccine versus placebo. The receptors shown here come from a person between 18 and 65 years old who received the Ad26.COV2.S COVID-19 vaccine or a placebo. Both conserved end residues are part of each CDR3. Fields, in order: CDR3 DNA, CDR3 protein, D gene, clone size, J gene, V gene. D genes are given only for firm matches. Clone size, where shown, is once, few, many, or a class for clones that have expanded.

DNA: TGTGCCAGCAGTTTATCGATTAATCAGCCCCAGCATTTT
CDR3: CASSLSINQPQHF
D: -
size: once
J: TRBJ1-5
V: TRBV27

DNA: TGTGCCAGCAGTTCGGGTCTAAATTCACCCCTCCACTTT
CDR3: CASSSGLNSPLHF
D: -
size: -
J: TRBJ1-6
V: TRBV27

DNA: TGTGCCAGCAGCCCCGGACTAGCGGGGGTGAGCACCGGGGAGCTGTTTTTT
CDR3: CASSPGLAGVSTGELFF
D: TRBD2
size: -
J: TRBJ2-2
V: TRBV9

DNA: TGCGCCAGCAGCATTAATGCGCCCTTTAATGAAAAACTGTTTTTT
CDR3: CASSINAPFNEKLFF
D: -
size: -
J: TRBJ1-4
V: TRBV5-1

DNA: TGTGCCAGCAGCACTCGGACAGGGTATGGCTACACCTTC
CDR3: CASSTRTGYGYTF
D: TRBD1
size: -
J: TRBJ1-2
V: TRBV9

DNA: TGCGCCAGCAGCTACGGGGCAGGGAAATACAATGAGCAGTTCTTC
CDR3: CASSYGAGKYNEQFF
D: -
size: -
J: TRBJ2-1
V: TRBV5-1

DNA: TGTGCCAGTAGTCGCGGTACAGGGGTCTATCAGCCCCAGCATTTT
CDR3: CASSRGTGVYQPQHF
D: TRBD1
size: -
J: TRBJ1-5
V: TRBV19

DNA: TGCGCCAGCAGCCAAGGACAGGCGCGCCCCTATGGCTACACCTTC
CDR3: CASSQGQARPYGYTF
D: -
size: -
J: TRBJ1-2
V: TRBV4-3

DNA: TGCGCCAGCAGTGGGCATCGGGGGGTTGGGGGACCCGGCAAAAACATTCAGTACTTC
CDR3: CASSGHRGVGGPGKNIQYF
D: TRBD2
size: once
J: TRBJ2-4
V: TRBV10-1

DNA: TGTGCCTGGAGTACACTGGGAGGGGCTGATCAAGAGACCCAGTACTTC
CDR3: CAWSTLGGADQETQYF
D: TRBD2
size: -
J: TRBJ2-5
V: TRBV30

DNA: TGTGCCAGCTCACCTGGACTAGCGGGGGAACACCAAGAGACCCAGTACTTC
CDR3: CASSPGLAGEHQETQYF
D: TRBD2
size: -
J: TRBJ2-5
V: TRBV18

DNA: TGTGCCAGCAGCGAATTGGGACAGGGGGTGGGAGATACGCAGTATTTT
CDR3: CASSELGQGVGDTQYF
D: TRBD1
size: -
J: TRBJ2-3
V: TRBV6-1

DNA: TGTGCCAGCAGTGAAGGCACAGGACAGACCTATTCACCCCTCCACTTT
CDR3: CASSEGTGQTYSPLHF
D: -
size: -
J: TRBJ1-6
V: TRBV6-1

DNA: TGTGCCAGCTCACCACGGAAGAGCAATCAGCCCCAGCATTTT
CDR3: CASSPRKSNQPQHF
D: -
size: -
J: TRBJ1-5
V: TRBV18

DNA: TGTGCCAGCAACCGACTAGTTGGGGTTTTCGAGCAGTACTTC
CDR3: CASNRLVGVFEQYF
D: -
size: -
J: TRBJ2-7
V: TRBV2

DNA: TGTGCCAGCAGCTCCTTCAGCTTATCTGGGGCCAACGTCCTGACTTTC
CDR3: CASSSFSLSGANVLTF
D: -
size: -
J: TRBJ2-6
V: TRBV5-6

DNA: TGTGCCAGCAGTCTCATGGGGCAGGAGCAGTTCTTC
CDR3: CASSLMGQEQFF
D: -
size: -
J: TRBJ2-1
V: TRBV27

DNA: TGTGCCAGCTCATTCGATAGCAATCAGCCCCAGCATTTT
CDR3: CASSFDSNQPQHF
D: -
size: -
J: TRBJ1-5
V: TRBV18

DNA: TGTGCCAGCAGCTTACAACTAGTCCTGTACAATGAGCAGTTCTTC
CDR3: CASSLQLVLYNEQFF
D: -
size: -
J: TRBJ2-1
V: TRBV5-4

DNA: TGTGCCAGCAGGGGACTAGCGGGAGGTCCGGACACCGGGGAGCTGTTTTTT
CDR3: CASRGLAGGPDTGELFF
D: TRBD2
size: -
J: TRBJ2-2
V: TRBV28

DNA: TGCGCCAGCAGCTTGGACCGGGACAGACTATACAATGAGCAGTTCTTC
CDR3: CASSLDRDRLYNEQFF
D: TRBD1
size: -
J: TRBJ2-1
V: TRBV5-1

DNA: TGTGCCTGGAGTAAATACAGTACAGATACGCAGTATTTT
CDR3: CAWSKYSTDTQYF
D: -
size: -
J: TRBJ2-3
V: TRBV30

DNA: TGCGCCAGCAGCTCTAGCGGAGCCGGGGAGCTGTTTTTT
CDR3: CASSSSGAGELFF
D: TRBD2
size: -
J: TRBJ2-2
V: TRBV5-1

DNA: TGTGCCAGCAGCCCATCGGGACAGGGTCATCAGCCCCAGCATTTT
CDR3: CASSPSGQGHQPQHF
D: TRBD1
size: -
J: TRBJ1-5
V: TRBV9

DNA: TGTGCCACCCTGTCCCCCTCGAACACTGAAGCTTTCTTT
CDR3: CATLSPSNTEAFF
D: -
size: -
J: TRBJ1-1
V: TRBV6-5

DNA: TGTGCCTGGACCGGCGGGGGTCTGATCACAGATACGCAGTATTTT
CDR3: CAWTGGGLITDTQYF
D: TRBD2
size: -
J: TRBJ2-3
V: TRBV30

DNA: TGCGCCAGCAGCCCCGGGCGACAGGGAAGAAATGAAAAACTGTTTTTT
CDR3: CASSPGRQGRNEKLFF
D: TRBD1
size: -
J: TRBJ1-4
V: TRBV5-1

DNA: TGTGCCAGCAGTCCTGGACTAGCGGGGTCTAGGGATACGCAGTATTTT
CDR3: CASSPGLAGSRDTQYF
D: TRBD2
size: -
J: TRBJ2-3
V: TRBV11-2

DNA: TGCAGCGCGACAGGGCAGAACACCGGGGAGCTGTTTTTT
CDR3: CSATGQNTGELFF
D: TRBD1
size: -
J: TRBJ2-2
V: TRBV29-1

DNA: TGTGCCAGCAGGTTGGGGGGGACAGATCACTCTGGCTACACCTTC
CDR3: CASRLGGTDHSGYTF
D: TRBD1
size: -
J: TRBJ1-2
V: TRBV3-1/TRBV3-2

DNA: TGTGCCAGCAGTTACTCAGGGACGGTGAACACTGAAGCTTTCTTT
CDR3: CASSYSGTVNTEAFF
D: -
size: -
J: TRBJ1-1
V: TRBV6-5

DNA: TGTGCCAGCAGTGTTTTTTCGGGACAGGGTCCTCACGAGCAGTACTTC
CDR3: CASSVFSGQGPHEQYF
D: TRBD1
size: -
J: TRBJ2-7
V: TRBV9

DNA: TGTGCCAGTAGTATCCAGTGGGAAGCTTTCTTT
CDR3: CASSIQWEAFF
D: -
size: few
J: TRBJ1-1
V: TRBV19

DNA: TGTGCCAGCAGTTTCCGGAAGAACACTGAAGCTTTCTTT
CDR3: CASSFRKNTEAFF
D: -
size: -
J: TRBJ1-1
V: TRBV27

DNA: TGTGCCAGCAGCCAAGGGCCGGGGGAGACCCAGTACTTC
CDR3: CASSQGPGETQYF
D: -
size: once
J: TRBJ2-5
V: TRBV3-1/TRBV3-2

DNA: TGTGCCAGCAGCCCAGGGGGCCTCATGAACACTGAAGCTTTCTTT
CDR3: CASSPGGLMNTEAFF
D: TRBD1
size: -
J: TRBJ1-1
V: TRBV7-2

DNA: TGTGCCAGCTCATCCCTCACAGGGAGCTATGGCTACACCTTC
CDR3: CASSSLTGSYGYTF
D: -
size: -
J: TRBJ1-2
V: TRBV27

DNA: TGTGCCTGGAGCCGACGGACAGGTTCTGAAGCTTTCTTT
CDR3: CAWSRRTGSEAFF
D: TRBD1
size: -
J: TRBJ1-1
V: TRBV30

DNA: TGTGCCAGCAGCTTAGGGGCTTACAATGAGCAGTTCTTC
CDR3: CASSLGAYNEQFF
D: -
size: -
J: TRBJ2-1
V: TRBV7-8

DNA: TGTGCCTGTCCCGTTAAAGGTAGCACAGATACGCAGTATTTT
CDR3: CACPVKGSTDTQYF
D: -
size: -
J: TRBJ2-3
V: TRBV30

DNA: TGTGCCATCAGTGCTGCTGGTGGAAACACCATATATTTT
CDR3: CAISAAGGNTIYF
D: -
size: -
J: TRBJ1-3
V: TRBV10-3

DNA: TGTGCCAGCAGTTTCAGGGTTGAGGGGGAAGCTTTCTTT
CDR3: CASSFRVEGEAFF
D: -
size: -
J: TRBJ1-1
V: TRBV12-3/TRBV12-4

DNA: TGTGCCAGCAGTTGGGACAGGACAGATCAGCCCCAGCATTTT
CDR3: CASSWDRTDQPQHF
D: TRBD1
size: -
J: TRBJ1-5
V: TRBV6-6

DNA: TGTGCCAGCGCAAGGGGAGCCAAAAACATTCAGTACTTC
CDR3: CASARGAKNIQYF
D: -
size: once
J: TRBJ2-4
V: TRBV7-2

DNA: TGTGCCAGCAGCGACACCAACGTAGACCAAAATGAAAAACTGTTTTTT
CDR3: CASSDTNVDQNEKLFF
D: -
size: once
J: TRBJ1-4
V: TRBV3-1/TRBV3-2